A selection of T cell receptor beta chains follows, all from one sample in a study of human T cells and chemical hapten exposure. TCRdb re-analysed the RACE reads in MiXCR, keeping a single row per CDR3 protein. The sample lists a few hundred thousand distinct CDR3 sequences, around 5.5% occurring once. The sequencing used whole blood, collected in connection with sensitization to the hapten diphenylcyclopropenone (DPC). The source of these receptors is a woman aged 18 to 35 with alopecia areata. Some clones in this sample may be carry-over from other donors' samples. CDR3s include the opening cysteine and the closing phenylalanine or tryptophan. The order of the fields is J gene, V gene, CDR3 protein.

J: TRBJ2-1; V: TRBV7-2; CDR3: CASSLDSSGGNEQFF
J: TRBJ2-3; V: TRBV14; CDR3: CASSKQSTDTQYF
J: TRBJ2-1; V: TRBV6-6; CDR3: CASSYLDSDNNEQFF
J: TRBJ2-3; V: TRBV4-1; CDR3: CASSQRTGTDTQYF
J: TRBJ1-2; V: TRBV28; CDR3: CATISGGTPYYGYTF
J: TRBJ2-3; V: TRBV11-2; CDR3: CASSLEFVDTQYF
J: TRBJ1-6; V: TRBV6-5; CDR3: CASSYRIVGSALSSYNSPLHF
J: TRBJ2-1; V: TRBV19; CDR3: CASSINREQFF
J: TRBJ2-1; V: TRBV10-3; CDR3: CATRGSLGNEQFF
J: TRBJ2-7; V: TRBV7-9; CDR3: CASSLTEYYEQYF
J: TRBJ2-6; V: TRBV6-5; CDR3: CASSGGRVLAGANVLTF
J: TRBJ2-1; V: TRBV12-3/TRBV12-4; CDR3: CASSPSRGGASEQFF
J: TRBJ1-1; V: TRBV7-9; CDR3: CASSQTGAGPEAFF
J: TRBJ1-2; V: TRBV20-1; CDR3: CSAKTVGRDEYGYTF
J: TRBJ2-5; V: TRBV20-1; CDR3: CSAENQGTQYF
J: TRBJ2-3; V: TRBV20-1; CDR3: CSAPPMGGDRANTQYF
J: TRBJ1-1; V: TRBV12-3/TRBV12-4; CDR3: CASSQGVSTEAFF
J: TRBJ2-3; V: TRBV10-3; CDR3: CASRGLAVNTDTQYF
J: TRBJ1-6; V: TRBV25-1; CDR3: CASSDPDSLDSPLHF
J: TRBJ1-4; V: TRBV20-1; CDR3: CSARRPGQGVREKLFF
J: TRBJ2-4; V: TRBV12-3/TRBV12-4; CDR3: CASSLGSAIAKNIQYF
J: TRBJ1-2; V: TRBV7-2; CDR3: CASSSRGTEYLYGYTF
J: TRBJ2-3; V: TRBV12-3/TRBV12-4; CDR3: CASSREHRDADTQYF
J: TRBJ2-5; V: TRBV7-2; CDR3: CASSLGLGAETQYF
J: TRBJ1-5; V: TRBV5-1; CDR3: CASSLVGDSNQPQHF
J: TRBJ2-3; V: TRBV6-1; CDR3: CASSEDWGGLQGTQYF
J: TRBJ1-5; V: TRBV12-3/TRBV12-4; CDR3: CASSLSTNQPQHF
J: TRBJ2-7; V: TRBV29-1; CDR3: CSVTESGANEQYF
J: TRBJ1-5; V: TRBV12-3/TRBV12-4; CDR3: CASSLQGGSNQPQHF
J: TRBJ2-3; V: TRBV9; CDR3: CASSDSSGGQPHTQYF
J: TRBJ2-1; V: TRBV7-8; CDR3: CASSLEENRVEQFF
J: TRBJ1-6; V: TRBV29-1; CDR3: CSVSQGGYNSPLHF